The next 5 T cell receptor beta chains were all read from a single sample in a study of CD8 T cell repertoires and HIV-1 epitope variants (dated by TCRdb to 2018 to 2020). No antigen is known for these receptors. Library preparation used the immunoSEQ multiplex PCR assay. The clones in this table, taken by TCRdb from immuneACCESS, are in-frame only. Not every clone is retained; where verified, under half of the shortfall comes from an unresolved V gene, and the cause of the rest is unknown. The sample includes 3,500 to 5,500 clones, with roughly 76% observed a single time. The ten most abundant clones make up 42% of the sample. The sample was cultured CD8+ T cells derived from PBMCs. These receptors were collected from a male donor with HIV.

CDR3 region: CASSSISSYNEQFF. Here the CDR3 DNA reads TGTGCCAGCAGCAGTATAAGCTCCTACAATGAGCAGTTCTTC. The V call is TRBV27, the J call TRBJ2-1; D remains ambiguous. The V end was cut by 6 bases, the J end by 0 bases, with 9 bases between. Germline V gene data show CDR1 as MNHEY and CDR2 as SMNVEV (reference sequence). The CDR3 has 14 amino acids.

By share, this clone ranks as medium-sized. The rearrangement joins TRBV7-2 to TRBJ2-3; TRBD1 agrees at 8 bases. V shed 5 bases, J shed 2 bases, and the junction held 6 bases outside the gene matches. This CDR3 is 15 amino acids long. Looked up from germline, CDR1 is SGHTA and CDR2 is FQGNSA. CDR3 sequence: CASSPGQGNTDTQYF. In DNA form, the CDR3 reads TGTGCCAGCAGCCCAGGACAGGGCAACACAGATACGCAGTATTTT.

V usage is TRBV11-3 and J usage is TRBJ2-1; TRBD2 matches at 12 bases. The CDR3 length is 14 residues. Germline trimming cut 5 bases from V and 7 bases from J; bases unmatched to any gene: 3. Germline loops: CDR1 SGHNT, CDR2 YENEEA. The CDR3, as DNA: TGTGCCAGCAGCCTAGCGGGGGGGACGAATGAGCAGTTCTTC. Amino acid sequence: CASSLAGGTNEQFF.

The V call is TRBV5-8, the J call TRBJ2-7; D remains unclear. From germline, CDR1 is SGHTS and CDR2 YDEGEE. This CDR3 has 11 residues. The germline V and J ends were trimmed by 1 base and 5 bases, with 4 bases remaining between them. CDR3 sequence: CASSLSHEQYF. In DNA, the CDR3 is TGTGCCAGCAGCTTGTCCCACGAGCAGTACTTC. The full variable domain, rest sourced from reference TRBV5-8 and TRBJ2-7, is EAGVTQSPTHLIKTRGQQATLRCSPISGHTSVYWYQQALGLGLQFLLWYDEGEERNRGNFPPRFSGRQFPNYSSELNVNALELEDSALYLCASSLSHEQYFGPGTRLTVT.

This clone occurred a few times. J is TRBJ2-7 and V is TRBV19; D is perhaps TRBD1 (6 bases). Trimming left V 5 bases short and J 6 bases short, with 11 bases between. This CDR3 has 12 residues. Germline CDR1 and CDR2: LNHDA and SQIVND (reference sequence). The CDR3 DNA sequence: TGTGCCAGTAGTGCAACAGGGAGCGAGCAGTACTTC. Amino acid sequence: CASSATGSEQYF.